The 10 T cell receptor beta chains below come from one sample, sequenced in a study of blood T cells in healthy people across ages. The authors ran a second PCR of roughly 6 to 12 cycles using a sample-barcoded 5' primer and a J-beta primer mix. TCRdb re-derived calls from the 5' RACE reads in MiXCR, one entry per CDR3 protein. This sample has more than 800,000 distinct CDR3 sequences, with more than 40% found just once. Input material: blood. The receptors derive from an older woman in good health.

The chain uses TRBV5-6 and TRBJ2-3; 11 bases align to TRBD2. Trimming at V came to 4 bases and at J to 1 base, leaving 5 bases not matched to a gene. This CDR3 is built from 16 residues. Germline CDR1 SGHDT, CDR2 YYEEEE. CDR3: CASSLVGLAGTDTQYF. CDR3 sequence (DNA): TGTGCCAGCAGCCTCGTGGGACTAGCGGGCACAGATACGCAGTATTTT.

This clonotype was detected a few times. CDR3 in amino acids: CSARDLRTSLADEQFF. CDR3 bases: TGCAGTGCTAGAGATCTCAGGACTAGCCTGGCCGATGAGCAGTTCTTC. The chain links TRBV20-1 to TRBJ2-1; 8 bases align to TRBD2. Trimming removed 0 bases from V and 8 bases from J; junction bases left unmatched: 12. CDR3 size: 16 residues. Germline CDR1 and CDR2: DFQATT and SNEGSKA (reference sequence).

The chain is built from TRBV27 and TRBJ2-1; 8 bases map to TRBD2. This CDR3 comprises 15 residues. Trimming at V came to 6 bases and at J to 10 bases, leaving 14 bases not matched to a gene. Germline CDR1 is MNHEY and CDR2 is SMNVEV (reference sequence). CDR3 in DNA: TGTGCCAGCAGCCGTGAGAGGACTAGCATCAGAGAGCAGTTCTTC. As protein: CASSRERTSIREQFF.

This sequence joins TRBV12-3 or TRBV12-4 and TRBJ2-1, with 9 bases fitting TRBD2. V trimming: 8 bases; J trimming: 6 bases; junction bases outside the gene matches: 11. The CDR3 extends over 15 amino acids. The CDR3 region has the DNA TGTGCCAGCGGTCCAAGCGGGAGGTCCCTCAATGAGCAGTTCTTC. This gives the protein CASGPSGRSLNEQFF.

This clonotype has a single count. V usage is TRBV29-1 and J usage is TRBJ2-1; tentative D call: TRBD2 (5 bases). The germline gives CDR1 SQVTM, CDR2 ANQGSEA. The CDR3 length is 14 residues. Trimming stripped 6 bases from V and 0 bases from J, with 12 bases between. The CDR3 DNA sequence: TGCAGCGTAGCTAGCAGGAGCTCCTACAATGAGCAGTTCTTC. This gives the protein CSVASRSSYNEQFF.

This sequence joins TRBV20-1 and TRBJ2-7; D is possibly TRBD1 or TRBD2 (6 bases each). Germline assignment: CDR1 DFQATT and CDR2 SNEGSKA (reference sequence). The CDR3 spans 13 residues. V shed 6 bases and J shed 3 bases, with 15 bases lying between them. As DNA, the CDR3 is TGCAGTGCCCCCGGGGGCGCCGACTACGAGCAGTACTTC. This sequence encodes CSAPGGADYEQYF.

This clonotype was observed a few times. The chain employs TRBV11-2 and TRBJ2-7; D is perhaps TRBD2 (6 bases). The germline CDR1 and CDR2 sequences are SGHAT and FQNNGV. CDR3 length equals 16 residues. Trimming stripped 2 bases from V and 4 bases from J, with 18 bases between. The CDR3 sequence is CASSLRPGGSQYEQYF. CDR3 DNA sequence: TGTGCCAGCAGCTTAAGGCCAGGAGGGAGCCAATACGAGCAGTACTTC.

This chain connects TRBV28 to TRBJ2-7; no reliable D call. This CDR3 region has 13 residues. V was pared by 6 bases and J by 5 bases, with 14 bases between. CDR1 is MDHEN and CDR2 is SYDVKM in the germline V gene. Here the CDR3 DNA reads TGTGCCAGCAGCCCCCCCCGATCCCACGAGCAGTACTTC. Translation: CASSPPRSHEQYF.

The chain is built from TRBV29-1 and TRBJ1-4; 11 nucleotides agree with TRBD1. This CDR3 comprises 14 residues. Losses at the gene ends were 3 bases for V and 8 bases for J; bases not matched to a gene: 5. The germline gives CDR1 SQVTM, CDR2 ANQGSEA. For the CDR3, the DNA is TGCAGCGTTGACCGGACAGGGGGCGGAGAAAAACTGTTTTTT. This encodes CSVDRTGGGEKLFF.

The chain links TRBV7-2 to TRBJ1-4, with no clear D. Trimming left V 5 bases short and J 0 bases short, with 10 bases between. Germline-derived CDR1 and CDR2 are SGHTA and FQGNSA. The CDR3 sequence is 15 residues long. The chain's CDR3 is CASSPAASTNEKLFF. As DNA, the CDR3 is TGTGCCAGCAGCCCAGCGGCTTCAACTAATGAAAAACTGTTTTTT.